This TCR beta chain appears in the sequencing data of a study of Tregs in tolerant kidney transplant recipients (dated by TCRdb to the late 2010s). Regarding the research as a whole: The transplants used related donors along with nonmyeloablative bone marrow transplantation, and in the human trials mixed chimerism was transient. The study applied TCRbeta sequencing to find donor-specific regulatory T cells before combined kidney and bone marrow transplantation and then followed those same cells after transplant.

Genomic DNA was extracted from sorted cells with the QIAGEN DNeasy Blood and Tissue Kit for TCRbeta CDR3 sequencing. Through immunoSEQ, high-throughput TCRbeta CDR3 sequencing was done commercially, including PCR amplification with internal controls and bias correction. Under the source paper's analysis protocol: Unique productive TCRbeta sequences were defined by CDR3 nucleotide sequence where primers matched, and otherwise by CDR3 amino acid sequence together with Vbeta and Jbeta genes. Sorting error was corrected by removing sequences shared between sorted populations at a frequency ratio of 2:1 or less, and the remaining shared sequences were assigned to the higher population. A sequence was defined as donor-reactive if the sequence was expanded at least 5-fold in CFSE-low cells compared with unstimulated cells and had a frequency of at least 0.01% in CFSE-low cells. Jensen-Shannon divergence calculated on the top 100 TCRbeta sequences ranked by frequency was used to measure repertoire divergence. For any sample with multiple sequencing runs, sorting error was corrected in each run separately before the runs were pooled. TCRdb carries this immuneACCESS record with in-frame sequences only. Its versions omit some clonotypes, under half of them owing to an unresolved V gene in the studies checked, with the rest unexplained. D and trimming were read from the DNA, whereas the V and J calls and clone size are those reported in that table. The sample yields some 70,000 clones; 80% to 95% were counted once. Together, the top ten hold roughly 9.7% of the sample.

The study at large found these results: Because the PCR primers were changed over time for some patients, nucleotide-level comparison could not be performed across the samples from those patients. Donor-specific Treg expansion was found to exceed global Treg expansion in tolerant patients, suggesting antigen-driven rather than nonspecific expansion. The study was limited by small patient numbers, and the findings need validation in larger populations and under other immunosuppression protocols. Biological reproducibility was not examined directly, but technical replication error appeared to be minimal. The most biologically relevant and donor-specific TCRbeta repertoire appeared to be identified by expanding Tregs with activated donor B cells.

The sample's time point label is to be understood as: blood sample drawn before combined kidney and bone marrow transplant. Unstimulated Tregs (CD4+CD25+CD127-), CD4+ non-Tregs (CD4+CD25-), CD4 and CD8 cells were FACS-sorted from thawed PBMCs. Patients were a few combined kidney and bone marrow transplant recipients from the ITN036ST trial, and only these trial subjects had samples available. Healthy control blood was processed by Ficoll density gradient to PBMCs and cryopreserved; patient PBMCs were collected before and after transplant. A remark on this clone: Its antigen remains unidentified. It has no much larger one-base neighbor in the sample; base qualities were not kept.

The sequences come from CD8+ T cells from blood, collected before the transplant. The TCR sequence derives from a human donor who received a combined kidney and bone marrow transplant.

The DNA sequence reads TGTGCCTTCGGACAGGGTTACAATGAGCAGTTCTTC. This is translated as CAFGQGYNEQFF. The rearranged chain carries TRBV30 and TRBJ2-1; 8 central bases correspond to TRBD1. The CDR3 starts with the cysteine, ends with the phenylalanine, and has 12 residues. The DNA shown is the 36-base CDR3, in frame from base 1. CDR1 and CDR2 (GTSNPN, SVGIG) derive from the germline V gene (reference sequence). The junction shows trimming of 7 bases on V and 4 bases on J, and the gene matches do not reach 3 bases of it.